This T cell receptor (beta chain) emerged from a study of identifying expanded T cells in peripheral blood. Trimming removed 1 base from V and 0 bases from J, with 9 bases in between. CDR3 length: 15 amino acids. CDR1 and CDR2 (germline): MGHDK, SYGVNS. The method was immunoSEQ multiplex PCR; TCRdb's version includes in-frame clones alone and lacks a portion of them. This repertoire shows approximately 100,000 clones, approximately 90% found once; its top ten account for about 17%. About this clone itself: The antigen remains unidentified.

During the collection period, no donor immune events like infections were recorded. Study outcomes and limitations: Variance in clone template counts between approximately 2-week samples significantly increased with total template count across all healthy donors.

What was sequenced was blood. The source of this sequence is a person aged 18-69 years in good health. The rearrangement joins TRBV25-1 to TRBJ1-1, with D possibly TRBD1 on 5 matching bases. CDR3 loop: CASSEWDGMNTEAFF. DNA for the CDR3: TGTGCCAGCAGTGAATGGGACGGAATGAACACTGAAGCTTTCTTT.